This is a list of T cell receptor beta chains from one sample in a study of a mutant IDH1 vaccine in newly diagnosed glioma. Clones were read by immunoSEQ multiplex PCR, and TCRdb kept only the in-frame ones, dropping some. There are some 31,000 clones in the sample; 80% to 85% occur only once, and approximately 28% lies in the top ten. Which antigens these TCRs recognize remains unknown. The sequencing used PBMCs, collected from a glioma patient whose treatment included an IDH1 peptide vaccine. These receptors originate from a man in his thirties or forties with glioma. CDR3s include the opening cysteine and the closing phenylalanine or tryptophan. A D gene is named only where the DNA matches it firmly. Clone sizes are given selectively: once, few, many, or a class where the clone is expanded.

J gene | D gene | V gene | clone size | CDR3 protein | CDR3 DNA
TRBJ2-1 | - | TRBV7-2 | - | CASSEGFDEQFF | TGTGCCAGCAGCGAGGGATTCGATGAGCAGTTCTTC
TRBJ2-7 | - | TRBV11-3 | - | CASSFGPSSTYEQYF | TGTGCCAGCAGCTTTGGGCCATCTTCTACCTACGAGCAGTACTTC
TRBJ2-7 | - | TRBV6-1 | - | CASSESRAGTGGDEQYF | TGTGCCAGCAGTGAATCAAGGGCGGGGACGGGGGGCGACGAGCAGTACTTC
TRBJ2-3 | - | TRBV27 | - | CASSLQRLDTQYF | TGTGCCAGCAGTCTTCAGAGGTTGGATACGCAGTATTTT
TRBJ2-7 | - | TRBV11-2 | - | CASSSRDTPLYEQYF | TGTGCCAGCAGCTCCCGGGACACTCCCCTATACGAGCAGTACTTC
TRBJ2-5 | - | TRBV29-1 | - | CSVLTGAVGETQYF | TGCAGCGTTCTGACTGGAGCGGTGGGCGAGACCCAGTACTTC
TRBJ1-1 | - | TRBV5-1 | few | CASSALQGMNTEAFF | TGCGCCAGCAGCGCGCTACAGGGAATGAACACTGAAGCTTTCTTT
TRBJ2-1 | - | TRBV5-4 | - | CASSLLAVSSYNEQFF | TGTGCCAGCAGCTTGCTTGCTGTAAGCTCCTACAATGAGCAGTTCTTC
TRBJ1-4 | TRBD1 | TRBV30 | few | CAWSVQQGLANEKLFF | TGTGCCTGGAGTGTACAACAGGGGCTCGCTAATGAAAAACTGTTTTTT
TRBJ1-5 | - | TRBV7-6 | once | CASSPPGQPQHF | TGTGCCAGCAGCCCTCCGGGCCAGCCCCAGCATTTT
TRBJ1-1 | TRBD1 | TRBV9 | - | CASSVSTGDFNTEAFF | TGTGCCAGCAGCGTGTCGACAGGGGACTTCAACACTGAAGCTTTCTTT
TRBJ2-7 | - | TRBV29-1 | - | CSVETVGSYEQYF | TGCAGCGTTGAAACGGTCGGATCCTACGAGCAGTACTTC
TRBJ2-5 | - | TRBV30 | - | CAWRPTNPGTQYF | TGTGCCTGGAGGCCCACGAACCCAGGGACCCAGTACTTC
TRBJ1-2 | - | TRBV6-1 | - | CASSEAQGQDGYTF | TGTGCCAGCAGTGAAGCGCAGGGCCAGGATGGCTACACCTTC
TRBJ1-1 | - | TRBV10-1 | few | CASSDFGTAEAFF | TGCGCCAGCAGTGATTTTGGGACCGCTGAAGCTTTCTTT
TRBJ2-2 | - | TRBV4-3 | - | CASSQGAVGGDTGELFF | TGCGCCAGCAGCCAAGGAGCCGTGGGGGGAGACACCGGGGAGCTGTTTTTT